Below are 9 T cell receptor beta chains sequenced from a single sample in a study of blood T cell repertoires in COVID-19. Only in-frame clones appear in the TCRdb table, and some are missing; sequencing was by immunoSEQ multiplex PCR. Of some 270,000 clones in the sample, more than 85% were seen once. The sequencing input was PBMCs or T cells enriched from blood (not recorded which). The receptors derive from a man in his forties who had been exposed to COVID-19.

This chain connects TRBV19 to TRBJ2-5, with D possibly TRBD1 on 5 matching bases. V lost 3 bases and J 5 bases, leaving 13 bases between the germline ends. The CDR3 has 14 amino acids. Germline-derived CDR1 and CDR2 are LNHDA and SQIVND (reference sequence). CDR3 loop: CASSIKGKWETQYF. CDR3 DNA sequence: TGTGCCAGTAGTATTAAGGGGAAATGGGAGACCCAGTACTTC. The full variable domain, with the rest looked up from reference TRBV19 and TRBJ2-5, is DGGITQSPKYLFRKEGQNVTLSCEQNLNHDAMYWYRQDPGQGLRLIYYSQIVNDFQKGDIAEGYSVSREKKESFPLTVTSAQKNPTAFYLCASSIKGKWETQYFGPGTRLLVL.

This chain connects TRBV19 to TRBJ1-2, with D possibly being TRBD1 (6 bases). CDR1 is LNHDA, CDR2 SQIVND, per germline (reference sequence). Trimming took off 4 bases at V and 5 bases at J, with 11 bases between the two ends. The CDR3 consists of 13 residues. The CDR3 DNA sequence: TGTGCCAGTAGTACCTTGGACAGTTATGGCTACACCTTC. Protein product: CASSTLDSYGYTF. The full variable domain, in which reference TRBV19 and TRBJ1-2 provide the parts outside the CDR3, is DGGITQSPKYLFRKEGQNVTLSCEQNLNHDAMYWYRQDPGQGLRLIYYSQIVNDFQKGDIAEGYSVSREKKESFPLTVTSAQKNPTAFYLCASSTLDSYGYTFGSGTRLTVV.

This chain connects TRBV21-1 to TRBJ2-5; the table gives TRBD2 as D, unverified against the DNA. TRBV21-1 is assigned pseudogene status. The CDR3 length is 15 residues. As DNA, the CDR3 is TGTGCCAGCAGCAAATTCGAGGAGCGGGAGACGACCCAGTACTTC. It translates to CASSKFEERETTQYF.

Only a few counts were recorded for this clone. The gene calls are TRBV5-4 and TRBJ2-7; TRBD2 matches 12 bases. V trimming: 2 bases; J trimming: 4 bases; junction bases outside the gene matches: 7. Looked up from germline, CDR1 is SGHNT and CDR2 is YYREEE (reference sequence). This CDR3 spans 16 amino acids. In DNA form, the CDR3 reads TGTGCCAGCAGCTTCGCATCCGGGACTAGCGGGTACGAGCAGTACTTC. Translating it yields CASSFASGTSGYEQYF.

The chain joins TRBV7-9 to TRBJ2-7; tentative D call: TRBD1 (6 bases). V was shortened by 4 bases and J by 2 bases, with 15 bases between the two germline ends. This CDR3 is built from 15 residues. In germline, CDR1 is SEHNR, CDR2 FQNEAQ (reference sequence). The CDR3 DNA follows: TGTGCCAGCAGCTCACCTACAGGGAATCCCTACGAGCAGTACTTC. Amino acids: CASSSPTGNPYEQYF.

This clone was seen a single time. This chain links TRBV4-1 with TRBJ2-3; the D is unclear. There are 13 residues in the CDR3. Germline V gives CDR1 MGHRA, CDR2 YSYEKL. The V end lost 0 bases, the J end lost 10 bases, and 11 bases lay between the germline ends. CDR3 bases: TGCGCCAGCAGCCAAGAACTGAGCCGTCCGCAGTATTTT. This gives the protein CASSQELSRPQYF.

The gene calls are TRBV29-1 and TRBJ1-5; weak D call: TRBD1 (5 bases). CDR3 length: 12 residues. Germline lookup yields CDR1 SQVTM and CDR2 ANQGSEA. Trimming took off 0 bases at V and 6 bases at J, with 6 bases between the two ends. The CDR3 spells CSVEDGGQPQHF. In DNA form, the CDR3 reads TGCAGCGTTGAAGACGGGGGTCAGCCCCAGCATTTT. Filled out from reference TRBV29-1 and TRBJ1-5, the complete variable domain reads SAVISQKPSRDICQRGTSLTIQCQVDSQVTMMFWYRQQPGQSLTLIATANQGSEATYESGFVIDKFPISRPNLTFSTLTVSNMSPEDSSIYLCSVEDGGQPQHFGDGTRLSIL.

This clone was counted between two and nine times. The rearrangement joins TRBV5-1 to TRBJ2-2, with 11 bases aligning to TRBD2. This CDR3 contains 16 residues. J lost 1 base, V lost 4 bases, and 3 bases had no gene match. The germline V gene encodes CDR1 SGHRS and CDR2 YFSETQ. CDR3 in amino acids: CASSTGTSGNTGELFF. CDR3 in DNA: TGCGCCAGCAGCACCGGGACTAGCGGGAACACCGGGGAGCTGTTTTTT. Using reference TRBV5-1 and TRBJ2-2 for the parts outside the CDR3, the full variable domain is KAGVTQTPRYLIKTRGQQVTLSCSPISGHRSVSWYQQTPGQGLQFLFEYFSETQRNKGNFPGRFSGRQFSNSRSEMNVSTLELGDSALYLCASSTGTSGNTGELFFGEGSRLTVL.

The V and J genes are TRBV2 and TRBJ2-2; the D gene is possibly TRBD1 (7 bases). The CDR3 has 16 residues. CDR1 is SNHLY, CDR2 FYNNEI, per germline. Trimming took 6 bases from V and 6 from J, leaving 20 bases between them. CDR3 nucleotide sequence: TGTGCCAGCAGCCAGCAGGGGGAGGTGTTACCCGGGGAGCTGTTTTTT. It translates to CASSQQGEVLPGELFF.